This is a list of T cell receptor beta chains from one sample in a study of control samples from healthy donors and cancer patients. TCRdb's table, derived via immunoSEQ multiplex PCR, lists solely in-frame clones and lacks some. The table lists approximately 210,000 clones, about 91% of them singletons. Sequencing used blood. The receptors here all came from a man aged 30-40 years in good health. Both conserved end residues are part of each CDR3. Each record gives: V gene, J gene, D gene, clone size, CDR3 DNA, CDR3 protein. The D gene is left open where the match is weak. Clone size appears in some rows only: once, few, many, or a class for an expanded clone.

V: TRBV13; J: TRBJ1-1; D: NA; size: once; DNA: TGTGCCAGCAGCTCCAGAGCAGGGGCGGTCCTTCGAGTTGGAGCTTTCTTT; CDR3: CASSSRAGAVLRVGAFF
V: TRBV12-3/TRBV12-4; J: TRBJ1-4; D: NA; size: NA; DNA: TGTGCCAGCAGTTCCTCTTTTGACAAACTGTTTTTT; CDR3: CASSSSFDKLFF
V: TRBV4-1; J: TRBJ1-4; D: TRBD1; size: NA; DNA: TGCGCCAGCAGCCAAGATCGGACAGGGACTAATGAAAAACTGTTTTTT; CDR3: CASSQDRTGTNEKLFF
V: TRBV5-6; J: TRBJ2-3; D: NA; size: NA; DNA: TGTGCCAGCAGCTTGCCAGGGGCAGGAGATACGCAGTATTTT; CDR3: CASSLPGAGDTQYF
V: TRBV29-1; J: TRBJ2-1; D: NA; size: NA; DNA: TGCAGCGTTGAGGTAAGCTCCTACAATGAGCAGTTCTTC; CDR3: CSVEVSSYNEQFF
V: TRBV19; J: TRBJ2-1; D: TRBD2; size: NA; DNA: TGTGCCAGTAGTATAGATCTAGCGGGGGCCCTGAATGAGCAGTTCTTC; CDR3: CASSIDLAGALNEQFF
V: TRBV5-4; J: TRBJ1-1; D: TRBD1; size: NA; DNA: TGTGCCAGCAGCAAGGGACAGGGAAGCACTGAAGCTTTCTTT; CDR3: CASSKGQGSTEAFF
V: TRBV3-1/TRBV3-2; J: TRBJ1-2; D: NA; size: few; DNA: TGTGCCAGCAGCCAAGCCGCAGTCTATGGCTACACCTTC; CDR3: CASSQAAVYGYTF
V: TRBV2; J: TRBJ2-7; D: TRBD2; size: few; DNA: TGTGCCAGCAACGAACCTGGCGGGGGGGCCGCCTACGAGCAGTACTTC; CDR3: CASNEPGGGAAYEQYF
V: TRBV5-6; J: TRBJ1-1; D: TRBD1; size: NA; DNA: TGTGCCAGCAGCCCGGTCGGACAGGAGAACACTGAAGCTTTCTTT; CDR3: CASSPVGQENTEAFF
V: TRBV5-1; J: TRBJ2-7; D: NA; size: NA; DNA: TGCGCCAGCAGCTTGGGTGGGGAAAGCTACGAGCAGTACTTC; CDR3: CASSLGGESYEQYF